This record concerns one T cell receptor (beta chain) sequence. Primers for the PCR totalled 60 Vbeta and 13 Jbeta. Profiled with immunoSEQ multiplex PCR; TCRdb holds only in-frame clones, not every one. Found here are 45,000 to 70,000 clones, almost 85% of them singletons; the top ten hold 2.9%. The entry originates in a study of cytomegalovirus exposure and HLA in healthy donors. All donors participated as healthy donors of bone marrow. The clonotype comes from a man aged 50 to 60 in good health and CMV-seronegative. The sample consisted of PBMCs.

DNA for the CDR3: TGCGCCAGCAGCTCCGGACAGGCCACCGGGGAGCTGTTTTTT. It is translated as CASSSGQATGELFF. This rearrangement joins TRBV5-1 to TRBJ2-2; TRBD1 aligns across 7 bases. This CDR3 comprises 14 residues. Trimming at V came to 3 bases and at J to 4 bases, leaving 3 bases not matched to a gene. Germline-derived CDR1 and CDR2 are SGHRS and YFSETQ. The full variable domain, with the rest looked up from reference TRBV5-1 and TRBJ2-2, is KAGVTQTPRYLIKTRGQQVTLSCSPISGHRSVSWYQQTPGQGLQFLFEYFSETQRNKGNFPGRFSGRQFSNSRSEMNVSTLELGDSALYLCASSSGQATGELFFGEGSRLTVL.